This TCR beta chain is drawn from a study of blood T cell repertoires in COVID-19. Using immunoSEQ multiplex PCR, the repertoire was profiled, and TCRdb retains in-frame clones only, with some absent. The sample yields roughly 330,000 clones, more than 80% seen once. The V gene's germline CDR1 is SGHRS and CDR2 YFSETQ. The CDR3 is 15 amino acids. Trimming took 1 base from V and 6 from J; bases not matched to a gene: 5. This chain uses TRBV5-1 with TRBJ2-7; 12 bases are a match to TRBD2. Sample: peripheral blood. The TCR sequence derives from a man between 18 and 29 years old who had recovered from COVID-19. CDR3 amino acids: CASSLSLAGGVEQYF. CDR3 DNA sequence: TGCGCCAGCAGCTTGAGCCTAGCGGGAGGGGTCGAGCAGTACTTC.